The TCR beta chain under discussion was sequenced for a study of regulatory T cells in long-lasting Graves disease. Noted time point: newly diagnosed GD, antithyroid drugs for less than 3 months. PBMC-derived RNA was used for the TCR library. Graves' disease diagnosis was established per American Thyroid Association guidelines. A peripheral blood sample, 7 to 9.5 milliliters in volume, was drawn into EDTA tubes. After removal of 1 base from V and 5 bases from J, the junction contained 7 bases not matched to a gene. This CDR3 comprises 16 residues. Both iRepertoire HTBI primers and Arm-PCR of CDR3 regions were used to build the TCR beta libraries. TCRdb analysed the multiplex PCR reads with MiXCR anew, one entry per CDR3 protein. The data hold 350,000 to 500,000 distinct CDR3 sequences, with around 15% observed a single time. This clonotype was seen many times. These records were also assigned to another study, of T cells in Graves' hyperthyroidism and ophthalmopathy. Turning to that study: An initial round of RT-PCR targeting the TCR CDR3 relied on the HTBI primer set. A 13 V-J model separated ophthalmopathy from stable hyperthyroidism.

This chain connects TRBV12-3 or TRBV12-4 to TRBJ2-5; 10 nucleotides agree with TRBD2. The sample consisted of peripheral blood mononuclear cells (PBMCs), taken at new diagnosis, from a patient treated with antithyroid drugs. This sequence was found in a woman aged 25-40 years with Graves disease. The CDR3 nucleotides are TGTGCCAGCAGTTTAGGGCGGCTAGCGGGAGCGGAGACCCAGTACTTC. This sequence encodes CASSLGRLAGAETQYF.